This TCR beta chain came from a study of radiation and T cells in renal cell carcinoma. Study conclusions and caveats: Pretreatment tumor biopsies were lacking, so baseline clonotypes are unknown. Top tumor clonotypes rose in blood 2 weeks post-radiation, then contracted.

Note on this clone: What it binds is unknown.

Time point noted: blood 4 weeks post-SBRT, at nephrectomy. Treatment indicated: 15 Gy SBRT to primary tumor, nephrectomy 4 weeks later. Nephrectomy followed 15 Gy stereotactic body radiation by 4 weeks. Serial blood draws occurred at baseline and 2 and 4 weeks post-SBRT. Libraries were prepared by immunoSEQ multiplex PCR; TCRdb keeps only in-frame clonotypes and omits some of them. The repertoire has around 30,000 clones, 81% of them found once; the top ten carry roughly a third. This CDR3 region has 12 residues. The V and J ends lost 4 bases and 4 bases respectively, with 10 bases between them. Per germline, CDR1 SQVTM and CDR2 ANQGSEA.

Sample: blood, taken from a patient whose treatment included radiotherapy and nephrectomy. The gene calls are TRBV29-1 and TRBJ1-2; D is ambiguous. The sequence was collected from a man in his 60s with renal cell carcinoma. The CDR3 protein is CSVGASSYGYTF. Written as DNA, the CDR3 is TGCAGCGTTGGGGCCAGCAGCTATGGCTACACCTTC.